The 30 T cell receptor beta chains below all came from one sample that was sequenced in a study of cytomegalovirus exposure and HLA in healthy donors. 60 Vbeta and 13 Jbeta primers were used in PCR. Only in-frame clones appear in the TCRdb table, and some are missing; sequencing was by immunoSEQ multiplex PCR. The sample includes 130,000 to 150,000 clones, 75% to 90% of them seen just once. Sequencing was carried out using PBMCs. These receptors originate from a woman under 40 in good health and CMV-seronegative.

The chain has TRBV18 and TRBJ1-4; D is uncertain. This CDR3 region has 13 residues. CDR1 and CDR2 (germline): KGHSH, LQKENI. The V end was cut by 5 bases, the J end by 6 bases, with 10 bases between. The CDR3 here is CASSSTIYEKLFF. The CDR3 nucleotides are TGTGCCAGCTCATCGACAATTTATGAAAAACTGTTTTTT.

The rearrangement links TRBV11-2 to TRBJ2-7, with D maybe TRBD2 (5 bases). Germline CDR1 is SGHAT and CDR2 is FQNNGV. V was trimmed by 2 bases and J by 5 bases, leaving 19 bases between them. The CDR3 extends over 16 amino acids. In nucleotides, the CDR3 is TGTGCCAGCAGCTTAATCAGAGGGCGTCGTACCCACGAGCAGTACTTC. This codes for CASSLIRGRRTHEQYF.

In this sample, this clone turned up once. The chain links TRBV2 to TRBJ2-7; 11 bases line up with TRBD1. This CDR3 is built from 13 residues. Germline CDR1 SNHLY, CDR2 FYNNEI. Unmatched junction bases numbered 8, after V lost 7 bases and J lost 9 bases. In nucleotides, the CDR3 is TGTGCCAGCAACCGGGACAGGGGGACCGGGCAGTACTTC. Its translation is CASNRDRGTGQYF.

This clone was observed a single time. The rearrangement uses TRBV7-7 and TRBJ2-2; a weak D match, TRBD1 (6 bases). Between the trimmed V and J ends, which lost 6 bases and 6 bases, there was a span of 14 bases. The germline CDR1 and CDR2 sequences are SSHAT and FNYEAQ (reference sequence). This CDR3 comprises 14 residues. The CDR3 loop reads CASRPTGGAGELFF. DNA for the CDR3: TGTGCCAGCAGACCGACAGGAGGAGCCGGGGAGCTGTTTTTT.

The chain employs TRBV28 and TRBJ2-7, with D uncertain. The CDR3 is 13 amino acids. Trimming shortened V by 5 bases and J by 2 bases, and 10 bases separated the two germline ends. The germline V gene encodes CDR1 MDHEN and CDR2 SYDVKM. CDR3 residues: CASSPTSTYEQYF. The DNA for the CDR3 is TGTGCCAGCAGTCCCACGAGCACCTACGAGCAGTACTTC.

The count of this clone is one. J is TRBJ2-4 and V is TRBV28, with 10 nucleotides matching TRBD1. CDR3 size: 15 residues. Per germline, CDR1 MDHEN and CDR2 SYDVKM. V trimming: 5 bases; J trimming: 8 bases; junction bases outside the gene matches: 9. The CDR3 loop is CASSTGTGDFDIQYF. CDR3 in DNA: TGTGCCAGCAGTACCGGGACAGGGGATTTTGACATTCAGTACTTC.

This clone has a handful of counts. The gene calls are TRBV7-2 and TRBJ2-7, with a possible D match to TRBD1 (5 bases). The CDR3 has 14 residues. V lost 1 base and J lost 1, with 8 bases in between. The germline CDR1 and CDR2 sequences are SGHTA and FQGNSA. This chain's CDR3 is CASSLGRQSYEQYF. CDR3 bases: TGTGCCAGCAGCTTAGGTCGACAGTCCTACGAGCAGTACTTC.

The DNA for the CDR3 is TGTGCCAGCAGTTTGGGACTAGCGGATAGCTCCTACAATGAGCAGTTCTTC. Protein sequence: CASSLGLADSSYNEQFF. The chain uses TRBV27 and TRBJ2-1, with 11 bases fitting TRBD2. The junction had 4 bases not matched to a gene; V was cut back by 3 bases and J by 0 bases. Per the germline V gene, CDR1 is MNHEY and CDR2 is SMNVEV (reference sequence). The CDR3 runs 17 residues.

The J gene is TRBJ2-2, the V gene TRBV7-9; D not resolved. The CDR3 covers 15 residues. Between the trimmed V and J ends, which lost 7 bases and 2 bases, there was a span of 14 bases. Germline assignment: CDR1 SEHNR and CDR2 FQNEAQ (reference sequence). CDR3: CASTTTEDNTGELFF. CDR3 DNA sequence: TGTGCCAGCACCACGACTGAAGATAACACCGGGGAGCTGTTTTTT.

This clone was seen once. This chain connects TRBV25-1 to TRBJ1-1, with 7 bases that match TRBD1. The CDR3 loop spans 17 amino acids. Per the germline V gene, CDR1 is MGHDK and CDR2 is SYGVNS. V gave up 4 bases and J gave up 5 bases; unmatched junction bases: 16. DNA of the CDR3: TGTGCCAGCAGTGGCTGGGACAGTACCCTTGGTAGGACTGAAGCTTTCTTT. Translation: CASSGWDSTLGRTEAFF.

In this sample, this clone turned up once. CDR3 sequence reads: CASSEYRDKSYNEQFF. CDR3 sequence (DNA): TGTGCCAGCAGTGAGTACCGGGACAAATCCTACAATGAGCAGTTCTTC. This chain uses TRBV6-4 with TRBJ2-1; D is possibly TRBD1 (6 bases). The V end was cut by 3 bases, the J end by 1 base, with 13 bases between. Per the germline V gene, CDR1 is MRHNA and CDR2 is SNTAGT. The CDR3 totals 16 residues.

The chain has TRBV30 and TRBJ1-3, with D unclear. The CDR3 consists of 15 residues. Trimming took 1 base from V and 1 from J, leaving 11 bases between them. CDR1 and CDR2 (germline): GTSNPN, SVGIG (reference sequence). CDR3 nucleotide sequence: TGTGCCTGGAGTGCTGACACCTTTTCTGGAAACACCATATATTTT. This sequence encodes CAWSADTFSGNTIYF.

The chain recombines TRBV18 with TRBJ2-7, with 7 bases identical to TRBD2. Germline V gene lookup returns CDR1 KGHSH and CDR2 LQKENI. The CDR3 extends over 14 amino acids. With V trimmed by 3 bases and J by 2 bases, 4 bases remained unmatched. For the CDR3, the DNA is TGTGCCAGCTCACCCCAGCGGGACGCCTACGAGCAGTACTTC. Protein: CASSPQRDAYEQYF.

In regard to this clone: Germline is not matched at one junction end, which may reflect a read error. The rearrangement links TRBV6-1 to TRBJ1-2; tentative D call: TRBD1 (6 bases). Germline CDR1 is MNHNS and CDR2 is SASEGT. The CDR3 spans 11 residues. The CDR3 here is CASSGTVGDNF. The CDR3 DNA is TGTGCCAGCAGTGGGACGGTGGGGGACAACTTC.

This chain joins TRBV13 and TRBJ2-1; D gene ambiguous. The germline V and J ends were trimmed by 3 bases and 8 bases, with 11 bases remaining between them. Germline assignment: CDR1 PRHDT and CDR2 FYEKMQ (reference sequence). The CDR3 extends over 13 amino acids. The CDR3 reads CASSLVAAYEQFF. CDR3 bases: TGTGCCAGCAGCTTGGTAGCTGCCTATGAGCAGTTCTTC.

The genes are TRBV6-5 and TRBJ2-2; TRBD1 is a possible D gene (5 bases). The CDR3 is 16 residues long. CDR1 is MNHEY, CDR2 SVGAGI, per germline. Trimming shortened V by 2 bases and J by 3 bases, and 13 bases separated the two germline ends. The CDR3 sequence is CASSYGWGAYTGELFF. The CDR3 bases are TGTGCCAGCAGTTACGGCTGGGGCGCGTACACCGGGGAGCTGTTTTTT.

The V call is TRBV7-2, the J call TRBJ2-1; 7 bases are shared with TRBD2. This CDR3 spans 15 amino acids. Germline CDR1 and CDR2: SGHTA and FQGNSA. V shed 4 bases and J 0 bases; nucleotides not matched to a gene: 3. Here the CDR3 DNA reads TGTGCCAGCAGCTACGGGACTAACTCCTACAATGAGCAGTTCTTC. Translated, it gives CASSYGTNSYNEQFF.

The chain combines TRBV7-9 with TRBJ2-1; no definite D call. Germline V gives CDR1 SEHNR, CDR2 FQNEAQ (reference sequence). The CDR3 length is 12 residues. Trimming cost V 5 bases and J 7 bases, with 9 bases left between them. CDR3 sequence reads: CASSRIQNEQFF. CDR3 bases: TGTGCCAGCAGCAGAATCCAGAATGAGCAGTTCTTC.

The rearrangement joins TRBV7-9 to TRBJ2-2, with 9 bases that match TRBD2. Looked up from germline, CDR1 is SEHNR and CDR2 is FQNEAQ (reference sequence). CDR3 length: 16 residues. V trimming: 6 bases; J trimming: 4 bases; junction bases outside the gene matches: 9. In DNA form, the CDR3 reads TGTGCCAGCAGTCTAACGCGGGAGGGCCGCACCGGGGAGCTGTTTTTT. The encoded protein is CASSLTREGRTGELFF.

This clone has only a few counts. The chain combines TRBV6-5 with TRBJ2-7; 8 bases fit TRBD1. There are 13 residues in the CDR3. The V segment lost 2 bases and the J segment 6 bases; nucleotides outside the gene matches: 3. Germline CDR1 reads MNHEY; CDR2 reads SVGAGI. For the CDR3, the DNA is TGTGCCAGCAGTTACCGGACAGGGACCGAGCAGTACTTC. This sequence encodes CASSYRTGTEQYF.

V usage is TRBV6-8 and J usage is TRBJ1-1, with D perhaps TRBD1 (6 bases). The CDR3 consists of 14 residues. The germline V and J ends were trimmed by 8 bases and 1 base, with 14 bases remaining between them. Germline V gene data show CDR1 as MNHGY and CDR2 as SAAAGT. The CDR3 DNA reads TGTGCCAGCCACCTCCAGGGGCGGAACACTGAAGCTTTCTTT. Translation: CASHLQGRNTEAFF.

This clone has only a few counts. The chain recombines TRBV4-1 with TRBJ1-2; D is possibly TRBD1 (5 bases). CDR3 length: 12 amino acids. In germline, CDR1 is MGHRA, CDR2 YSYEKL. V was cut by 2 bases and J by 6 bases, with 7 bases left in between. The chain's CDR3 is CASSQSGDGYTF. For the CDR3, the DNA is TGCGCCAGCAGCCAATCGGGGGATGGCTACACCTTC.

The chain employs TRBV6-5 and TRBJ2-7; 11 bases match TRBD1. Germline V CDR1 and CDR2: MNHEY, SVGAGI. V was pared by 6 bases and J by 5 bases, with 3 bases of the junction left unmatched. There are 13 residues in the CDR3. The CDR3 nucleotides are TGTGCCAGCAGGGGACAGGGGGTCCACGAGCAGTACTTC. Translation gives CASRGQGVHEQYF.

J is TRBJ2-3 and V is TRBV9; 9 positions match TRBD2. Germline lookup yields CDR1 SGDLS and CDR2 YYNGEE. The V and J ends lost 4 bases and 4 bases, in that order; junction bases with no gene match: 7. CDR3 length equals 15 residues. The CDR3: CASSIRVAGADTQYF. CDR3 coding DNA: TGTGCCAGCAGCATCCGGGTAGCGGGAGCAGATACGCAGTATTTT. The whole variable domain, filled in from reference TRBV9 and TRBJ2-3, reads DSGVTQTPKHLITATGQRVTLRCSPRSGDLSVYWYQQSLDQGLQFLIQYYNGEERAKGNILERFSAQQFPDLHSELNLSSLELGDSALYFCASSIRVAGADTQYFGPGTRLTVL.

The table lists this clone with a few counts. The rearrangement links TRBV2 to TRBJ2-3; TRBD2 might be the D (6 bases). This CDR3 region has 15 residues. V lost 1 base and J lost 0, with 8 bases in between. The germline V gene encodes CDR1 SNHLY and CDR2 FYNNEI. CDR3 nucleotide sequence: TGTGCCAGCAGTGAAGACGGGACTAGCACAGATACGCAGTATTTT. It is translated as CASSEDGTSTDTQYF.

The chain combines TRBV28 with TRBJ2-4; weak D call: TRBD2 (6 bases). The CDR3 has 15 residues. The V end was cut by 3 bases, the J end by 0 bases, with 9 bases between. Germline CDR1 MDHEN, CDR2 SYDVKM. The CDR3 DNA reads TGTGCCAGCAGTTTTGAGGGACTAGCCAAAAACATTCAGTACTTC. Its protein is CASSFEGLAKNIQYF.

A few counts support this clone. The chain uses TRBV6-6 and TRBJ2-5; tentatively, D is TRBD2 (6 bases). The CDR3 has 12 residues. CDR1 MNHNY and CDR2 SVGAGI come from the germline V gene (reference sequence). V lost 11 bases to trimming and J lost 1 base, with 11 bases between them. Here the CDR3 DNA reads TGTGCCGCCGGGGGAAGCCAAGAGACCCAGTACTTC. Translating gives CAAGGSQETQYF.

The chain is built from TRBV5-1 and TRBJ1-2; 8 nucleotides align to TRBD1. The CDR3 covers 13 residues. Trimming took 7 bases from V and 6 from J; bases not matched to a gene: 8. Germline CDR1 reads SGHRS; CDR2 reads YFSETQ. The chain's CDR3 is CASAGQGRHGYTF. The CDR3 region has the DNA TGCGCCAGCGCCGGACAGGGCCGACATGGCTACACCTTC.

The V gene is TRBV28, the J gene TRBJ2-5; the D gene is possibly TRBD2 (6 bases). Per the germline V gene, CDR1 is MDHEN and CDR2 is SYDVKM. This CDR3 has 17 residues. V lost 2 bases and J lost 5, with 21 bases in between. CDR3 loop: CASSLRIAAKFVETQYF. CDR3 nucleotide sequence: TGTGCCAGCAGTTTACGGATAGCGGCCAAATTTGTGGAGACCCAGTACTTC.

This chain uses TRBV10-1 with TRBJ1-4, with D tentatively TRBD1 (6 bases). V shed 6 bases and J shed 4 bases, with 9 bases lying between them. The germline V gene has CDR1 WNHNN and CDR2 SYGVQD (reference sequence). The CDR3 length is 13 residues. This CDR3 reads CASSDRLNEKLFF. The CDR3 region has the DNA TGCGCCAGCAGCGACAGGCTTAATGAAAAACTGTTTTTT.